The 18 T cell receptor beta chains in this list originate from one sample, sequenced in a study of blood T cell repertoires in COVID-19. Data came from immunoSEQ multiplex PCR; TCRdb stores just in-frame clones and leaves some out. Seen here are tens of thousands of clones, around 87% observed once, and the top ten hold 3.5% to 5%. Material for sequencing was peripheral blood. These receptors were collected from a human donor in a cohort sampled during active COVID-19.

The chain combines TRBV5-4 with TRBJ2-5, with a weak D call TRBD2 (5 bases). The germline V gene has CDR1 SGHNT and CDR2 YYREEE (reference sequence). This CDR3 has 14 residues. V was pared by 2 bases and J by 2 bases, with 10 bases between. CDR3 protein: CASSLSGMQETQYF. The CDR3 DNA reads TGTGCCAGCAGCTTATCGGGGATGCAAGAGACCCAGTACTTC.

The chain uses TRBV27 and TRBJ1-2; D unresolved. V was pared by 3 bases and J by 4 bases, with 9 bases between. CDR3 length equals 13 residues. Germline loops: CDR1 MNHEY, CDR2 SMNVEV (reference sequence). The CDR3 region has the DNA TGTGCCAGCAGTTTTTCGGTTGGCTATGGCTACACCTTC. It translates to CASSFSVGYGYTF.

This chain joins TRBV27 and TRBJ1-1; 12 bases are shared with TRBD1. Trimming cost V 6 bases and J 6 bases; bases outside gene matches: 8. Germline assignment: CDR1 MNHEY and CDR2 SMNVEV (reference sequence). The CDR3 length is 15 residues. The CDR3 region is CASSRDRGRVSEAFF. The CDR3 nucleotides read TGTGCCAGCAGCCGGGACAGGGGGCGCGTCTCTGAAGCTTTCTTT.

The rearrangement uses TRBV5-5 and TRBJ2-1; a possible D gene is TRBD2 (6 bases). CDR3 size: 15 residues. Germline V gives CDR1 SGHKS, CDR2 YYEKEE (reference sequence). V shed 0 bases and J shed 8 bases, with 15 bases lying between them. The CDR3 loop is CASSLDRLALHEQFF. The CDR3 region has the DNA TGTGCCAGCAGCTTGGATAGGCTAGCGCTGCATGAGCAGTTCTTC. Complete variable domain (other parts from reference TRBV5-5 and TRBJ2-1): DAGVTQSPTHLIKTRGQQVTLRCSPISGHKSVSWYQQVLGQGPQFIFQYYEKEERGRGNFPDRFSARQFPNYSSELNVNALLLGDSALYLCASSLDRLALHEQFFGPGTRLTVL.

The V call is TRBV19, the J call TRBJ1-1; weak D call: TRBD1 (6 bases). This CDR3 has 13 residues. Trimming pared 7 bases from V and 3 bases from J, leaving 12 bases between. In germline, CDR1 is LNHDA, CDR2 SQIVND (reference sequence). This chain's CDR3 is CASITGTHTEAFF. The CDR3 region has the DNA TGTGCCAGTATAACCGGGACACACACTGAAGCTTTCTTT.

The chain combines TRBV5-1 with TRBJ2-1; D is perhaps TRBD2 (5 bases). V was shortened by 0 bases and J by 9 bases, with 10 bases between the two germline ends. The CDR3 length is 13 residues. Looked up from germline, CDR1 is SGHRS and CDR2 is YFSETQ. The CDR3 reads CASSLVGEGEQFF. In DNA, the CDR3 is TGCGCCAGCAGCTTGGTCGGGGAAGGTGAGCAGTTCTTC. The variable domain in full, completed from reference TRBV5-1 and TRBJ2-1, reads KAGVTQTPRYLIKTRGQQVTLSCSPISGHRSVSWYQQTPGQGLQFLFEYFSETQRNKGNFPGRFSGRQFSNSRSEMNVSTLELGDSALYLCASSLVGEGEQFFGPGTRLTVL.

The chain carries TRBV19 and TRBJ2-2; 7 bases are shared with TRBD2. The CDR3 is 16 residues long. J gave up 3 bases and V 4 bases, and 8 bases lay outside the gene matches. Germline assignment: CDR1 LNHDA and CDR2 SQIVND (reference sequence). This chain's CDR3 is CASSTSRAGDTGELFF. CDR3 nucleotides: TGTGCCAGTAGTACATCGCGGGCGGGGGACACCGGGGAGCTGTTTTTT.

The rearrangement links TRBV2 to TRBJ1-1; D not certain. V shed 5 bases and J shed 1 base, with 8 bases lying between them. From germline, CDR1 is SNHLY and CDR2 FYNNEI. This CDR3 contains 13 residues. The CDR3 sequence is CASSLTGNTEAFF. DNA of the CDR3: TGTGCCAGCAGTTTGACGGGGAACACTGAAGCTTTCTTT.

This rearrangement joins TRBV3-1 (or the pseudogene TRBV3-2) to TRBJ1-6; D may be TRBD1 (5 bases). Between the trimmed V and J ends, which lost 3 bases and 7 bases, there was a span of 22 bases. The CDR3 totals 18 residues. Germline assignment: CDR1 LGHDT and CDR2 YNNKEL (reference sequence). The CDR3 here is CASSQGEGGRLWNSPLHF. The CDR3 DNA reads TGTGCCAGCAGCCAGGGGGAGGGAGGGAGGTTGTGGAATTCACCCCTCCACTTT.

The chain uses TRBV4-1 and TRBJ1-1; a possible D gene is TRBD1 (6 bases). Germline CDR1 is MGHRA and CDR2 is YSYEKL. Trimming left V 7 bases short and J 0 bases short, with 24 bases between. The length of the CDR3 is 18 residues. The CDR3 reads CASTQISPGGRLNTEAFF. CDR3 bases: TGCGCCAGCACACAAATATCCCCGGGGGGGCGACTGAACACTGAAGCTTTCTTT.

The V and J genes are TRBV4-1 and TRBJ2-3; a weak D match, TRBD1 (5 bases). Germline lookup yields CDR1 MGHRA and CDR2 YSYEKL. The V and J ends lost 1 base and 4 bases respectively, with 12 bases between them. There are 15 residues in the CDR3. CDR3 nucleotide sequence: TGCGCCAGCAGCCAAGTAACGCAGGGCTCAGATACGCAGTATTTT. As protein: CASSQVTQGSDTQYF.

The chain recombines TRBV3-1 (or the pseudogene TRBV3-2) with TRBJ2-1; 7 nucleotides match TRBD1. Germline V gene sequence: CDR1 LGHDT, CDR2 YNNKEL (reference sequence). J lost 10 bases, V lost 2 bases, and 2 bases had no gene match. The CDR3 totals 12 residues. The CDR3 region is CASSQRGQEQFF. CDR3 DNA sequence: TGTGCCAGCAGCCAAAGGGGACAGGAGCAGTTCTTC.

This clone has a single count. This chain links TRBV18 with TRBJ1-1; no firm D call. This CDR3 is 13 amino acids long. V gave up 7 bases and J gave up 4 bases, with 13 bases separating them. Germline CDR1 is KGHSH and CDR2 is LQKENI. The DNA for the CDR3 is TGTGCCAGCTTAGGCCTCGGCGGCACTGAAGCTTTCTTT. Amino acids: CASLGLGGTEAFF.

The rearrangement links TRBV7-9 to TRBJ2-7; D possibly corresponds to TRBD2 (6 bases). This CDR3 is 13 amino acids long. Germline CDR1 is SEHNR and CDR2 is FQNEAQ (reference sequence). Trimming pared 5 bases from V and 4 bases from J, leaving 12 bases between. DNA for the CDR3: TGTGCCAGCAGCCCCGGAGGAGGGTACGAGCAGTACTTC. Its translation is CASSPGGGYEQYF.

This clone has at least ten counts. CDR3 sequence (DNA): TGTGCCAGCAGCCAAGGTCCAGGGTATGGCTACACCTTC. Its protein product is CASSQGPGYGYTF. This chain connects TRBV3-1 (or the pseudogene TRBV3-2) to TRBJ1-2; weak D call: TRBD1 (5 bases). V was pared by 1 base and J by 5 bases, with 8 bases between. Germline values: CDR1 LGHDT, CDR2 YNNKEL (reference sequence). This CDR3 comprises 13 residues.

The V gene is TRBV6-5, the J gene TRBJ2-3; TRBD2 matches 11 bases. CDR3 length: 14 amino acids. V trimming: 7 bases; J trimming: 4 bases; junction bases outside the gene matches: 4. Germline loops: CDR1 MNHEY, CDR2 SVGAGI. The CDR3 is CASTLAGGSDTQYF. The CDR3 region has the DNA TGTGCCAGCACCTTAGCGGGAGGGTCAGATACGCAGTATTTT.

The J gene is TRBJ2-7, the V gene TRBV9; the match to TRBD1 covers 11 bases. Germline CDR1 SGDLS, CDR2 YYNGEE. CDR3 size: 16 residues. Trimming removed 0 bases from V and 5 bases from J; junction bases left unmatched: 7. The CDR3 protein is CASSVGTGGLWHEQYF. In DNA form, the CDR3 reads TGTGCCAGCAGCGTAGGGACAGGGGGCCTTTGGCACGAGCAGTACTTC.

This clone has just one count. Here the CDR3 DNA reads TGTGCCAGCAGCCAAGCCGGGACTCGGGATGAAAAACTGTTTTTT. Translated, it gives CASSQAGTRDEKLFF. This chain connects TRBV3-1 (or the pseudogene TRBV3-2) to TRBJ1-4; TRBD1 is a possible D gene (5 bases). The CDR3 totals 15 residues. Germline CDR1 is LGHDT and CDR2 is YNNKEL (reference sequence). Trimming pared 1 base from V and 6 bases from J, leaving 12 bases between.